Below are 10 T cell receptor beta chains sequenced from a single sample in a study of blood T cell repertoires in COVID-19. Libraries were prepared by immunoSEQ multiplex PCR; TCRdb keeps only in-frame clonotypes and omits some of them. The sample yields tens of thousands of clones, around three quarters seen once. The sample consisted of peripheral blood. Receptor source: a human donor in a cohort sampled during active COVID-19.

Here the CDR3 DNA reads TGTGCCAGCAGCCCCGGACAGCTGAACACTGAAGCTTTCTTT. Protein: CASSPGQLNTEAFF. V gene TRBV28 combines with J gene TRBJ1-1, with D possibly being TRBD1 (6 bases). V was clipped by 6 bases and J by 0 bases, with 11 bases between them. The CDR3 runs to 14 residues. Germline V gene lookup returns CDR1 MDHEN and CDR2 SYDVKM. Together with reference TRBV28 and TRBJ1-1, the CDR3 gives the full variable domain: DVKVTQSSRYLVKRTGEKVFLECVQDMDHENMFWYRQDPGLGLRLIYFSYDVKMKEKGDIPEGYSVSREKKERFSLILESASTNQTSMYLCASSPGQLNTEAFFGQGTRLTVV.

The gene calls are TRBV30 and TRBJ2-5, with TRBD1 identical over 8 bases. The CDR3 covers 13 residues. Germline V lookup: CDR1 GTSNPN, CDR2 SVGIG (reference sequence). J was trimmed by 7 bases and V by 1 base; bases with no gene match: 5. The CDR3 region is CAWSAPGTGTQYF. For the CDR3, the DNA is TGTGCCTGGAGTGCCCCAGGGACAGGGACCCAGTACTTC.

This chain links TRBV28 with TRBJ2-7; 11 positions agree with TRBD2. Trimming took 6 bases from V and 6 from J; bases not matched to a gene: 13. Germline V CDR1 and CDR2: MDHEN, SYDVKM. CDR3 length equals 16 residues. The CDR3 protein is CASSQATSGTTGEQYF. Written as DNA, the CDR3 is TGTGCCAGCAGCCAAGCGACTAGCGGGACGACGGGCGAGCAGTACTTC.

The chain uses TRBV7-9 and TRBJ2-4; D perhaps matches TRBD1 (7 bases). The germline V and J ends were trimmed by 1 base and 0 bases, with 10 bases remaining between them. Germline V CDR1 and CDR2: SEHNR, FQNEAQ (reference sequence). CDR3 size: 16 residues. CDR3 nucleotides: TGTGCCAGCAGCTTAGATCAGGGGGGAGCCAAAAACATTCAGTACTTC. It yields the protein CASSLDQGGAKNIQYF.

The chain uses TRBV6-6 and TRBJ1-5; D is possibly TRBD1 (5 bases). The CDR3 has 13 residues. Germline V gives CDR1 MNHNY, CDR2 SVGAGI (reference sequence). Here the CDR3 DNA reads TGTGCAACGTGGGACTTTAGTAATCAGCCCCAGCATTTT. Protein: CATWDFSNQPQHF.

This chain links TRBV19 with TRBJ2-1; 13 bases align to TRBD2. Germline CDR1 is LNHDA and CDR2 is SQIVND (reference sequence). The length of the CDR3 is 14 residues. J gave up 6 bases and V 9 bases, and 5 bases lay outside the gene matches. CDR3 residues: CASSTSGRANEQFF. Written as DNA, the CDR3 is TGTGCCAGCTCTACTAGCGGGAGGGCCAATGAGCAGTTCTTC. The full variable domain, completed using reference TRBV19 and TRBJ2-1, is DGGITQSPKYLFRKEGQNVTLSCEQNLNHDAMYWYRQDPGQGLRLIYYSQIVNDFQKGDIAEGYSVSREKKESFPLTVTSAQKNPTAFYLCASSTSGRANEQFFGPGTRLTVL.

In this sample, this clone turned up a few times. The J gene is TRBJ2-7, the V gene TRBV7-2; TRBD1 aligns across 9 bases. The length of the CDR3 is 15 residues. V dropped 7 bases and J dropped 2; count of bases not matched to a gene: 9. CDR1 SGHTA and CDR2 FQGNSA come from the germline V gene. In DNA, the CDR3 is TGTGCCAGCACCCCTCAGGGGGACAGGGCCTACGAGCAGTACTTC. This translates into CASTPQGDRAYEQYF.

The gene calls are TRBV5-1 and TRBJ1-1; the D is unclear. Trimming cost V 4 bases and J 2 bases, with 12 bases left between them. The CDR3 has 14 residues. Germline assignment: CDR1 SGHRS and CDR2 YFSETQ. The CDR3 is CASSPPRGNTEAFF. CDR3 bases: TGCGCCAGCAGCCCGCCCCGGGGAAACACTGAAGCTTTCTTT.

This chain connects TRBV11-2 to TRBJ2-5; 12 bases match TRBD1. CDR1 is SGHAT, CDR2 FQNNGV, per germline. The CDR3 has 20 amino acids. The V segment lost 0 bases and the J segment 4 bases; nucleotides outside the gene matches: 15. The CDR3 loop is CASSLEEGQGAFGYGETQYF. The CDR3 DNA reads as TGTGCCAGCAGCTTAGAAGAGGGACAGGGGGCCTTCGGTTATGGAGAGACCCAGTACTTC.

The rearrangement links TRBV12-3 or TRBV12-4 to TRBJ1-1, with D tentatively TRBD1 (6 bases). CDR3 length: 13 residues. Trimming took 5 bases from V and 7 from J, leaving 14 bases between them. The CDR3 loop reads CASSEQGGIEAFF. CDR3 bases: TGTGCCAGCAGTGAACAGGGAGGGATTGAAGCTTTCTTT.